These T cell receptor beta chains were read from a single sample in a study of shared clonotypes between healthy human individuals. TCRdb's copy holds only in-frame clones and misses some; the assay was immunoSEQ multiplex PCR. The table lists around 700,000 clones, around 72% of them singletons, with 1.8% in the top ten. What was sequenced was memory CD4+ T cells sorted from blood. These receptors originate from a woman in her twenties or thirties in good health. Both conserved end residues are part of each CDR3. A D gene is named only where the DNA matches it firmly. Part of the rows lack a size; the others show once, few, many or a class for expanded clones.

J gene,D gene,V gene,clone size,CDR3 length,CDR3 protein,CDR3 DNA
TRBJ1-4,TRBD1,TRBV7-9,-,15,CASSILQGPREKLFF,TGTGCCAGCAGTATCCTACAGGGGCCGAGGGAAAAACTGTTTTTT
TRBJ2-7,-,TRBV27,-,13,CASRTLTPGEQYF,TGTGCCAGCAGGACCCTTACTCCGGGGGAGCAGTACTTC
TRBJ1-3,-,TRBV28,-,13,CASGGTLGNTIYF,TGTGCCAGCGGGGGGACCCTCGGAAACACCATATATTTT
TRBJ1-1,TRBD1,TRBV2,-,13,CASRRDRNTEAFF,TGTGCCAGCAGGCGGGACAGAAACACTGAAGCTTTCTTT
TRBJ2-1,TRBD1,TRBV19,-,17,CASSKVQQGRAYNEQFF,TGTGCCAGTAGTAAAGTTCAACAGGGGCGAGCTTACAATGAGCAGTTCTTC
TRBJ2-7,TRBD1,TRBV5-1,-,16,CASSSLQGPPRDEQYF,TGCGCCAGCAGCTCATTACAGGGGCCTCCCCGGGACGAGCAGTACTTC
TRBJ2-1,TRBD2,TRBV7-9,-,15,CASSTGLAGEFEQFF,TGTGCCAGCAGCACCGGACTAGCGGGAGAGTTTGAGCAGTTCTTC
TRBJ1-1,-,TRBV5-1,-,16,CASSPGGSAMNTEAFF,TGCGCCAGCAGCCCGGGGGGGAGCGCCATGAACACTGAAGCTTTCTTT
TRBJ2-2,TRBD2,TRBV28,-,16,CASNPPLAANTGELFF,TGTGCCAGCAACCCACCGCTAGCGGCGAACACCGGGGAGCTGTTTTTT
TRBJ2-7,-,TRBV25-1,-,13,CASSLTGVHEQYF,TGTGCCAGCAGCTTAACGGGGGTTCACGAGCAGTACTTC
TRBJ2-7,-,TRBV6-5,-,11,CASSLGFEQYF,TGTGCCAGCAGCTTAGGGTTCGAGCAGTACTTC
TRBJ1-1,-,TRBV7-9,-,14,CASSLSGRDTEAFF,TGTGCCAGCAGCTTAAGCGGCCGTGACACTGAAGCTTTCTTT
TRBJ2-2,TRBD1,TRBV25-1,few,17,CASQGAGTGDGTGELFF,TGTGCCAGCCAAGGCGCCGGGACAGGGGATGGAACCGGGGAGCTGTTTTTT
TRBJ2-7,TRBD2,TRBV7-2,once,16,CASSFTGTSGIHEQYF,TGTGCCAGCAGCTTTACCGGGACTAGCGGGATCCACGAGCAGTACTTC
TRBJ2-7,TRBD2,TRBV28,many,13,CASTLAGFYEQYF,TGTGCCAGCACCTTAGCGGGATTCTACGAGCAGTACTTC
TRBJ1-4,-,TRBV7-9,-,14,CASSLGQVVGKLFF,TGTGCCAGCAGCTTAGGACAGGTCGTAGGAAAACTGTTTTTT
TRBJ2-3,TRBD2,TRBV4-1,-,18,CASSQSGGSSGRTDTQYF,TGCGCCAGCAGCCAATCGGGAGGGAGTAGCGGGAGGACGGATACGCAGTATTTT
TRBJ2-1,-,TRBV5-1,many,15,CASSLDSSSYNEQFF,TGCGCCAGCAGCTTGGATAGCAGCTCCTACAATGAGCAGTTCTTC
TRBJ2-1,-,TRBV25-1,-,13,CASSSFQGDEQFF,TGTGCCAGCAGTTCGTTCCAGGGTGATGAGCAGTTCTTC
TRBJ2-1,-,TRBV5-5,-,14,CASSFWGSYNEQFF,TGTGCCAGCAGCTTCTGGGGATCCTACAATGAGCAGTTCTTC
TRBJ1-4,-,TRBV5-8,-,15,CASSLIAAANEKLFF,TGTGCCAGCAGCCTTATTGCGGCAGCTAATGAAAAACTGTTTTTT
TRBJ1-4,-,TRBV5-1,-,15,CASSRGGDYNEKLFF,TGCGCCAGCAGCCGTGGCGGGGATTATAATGAAAAACTGTTTTTT
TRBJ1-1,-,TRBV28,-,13,CASSVSRVTEAFF,TGTGCCAGCAGTGTAAGCAGGGTGACTGAAGCTTTCTTT
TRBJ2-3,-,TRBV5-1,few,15,CASSLGSQGPDTQYF,TGCGCCAGCAGCTTGGGGTCGCAGGGCCCAGATACGCAGTATTTT
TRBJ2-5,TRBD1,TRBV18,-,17,CASSPGLGRGHQETQYF,TGTGCCAGCTCACCAGGCCTTGGCAGGGGGCATCAAGAGACCCAGTACTTC
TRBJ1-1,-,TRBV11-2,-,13,CASSSELNTEAFF,TGTGCCAGCAGCTCCGAACTGAACACTGAAGCTTTCTTT
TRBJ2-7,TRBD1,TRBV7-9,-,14,CASSTGGSPYEQYF,TGTGCCAGCAGCACAGGGGGCTCCCCCTACGAGCAGTACTTC
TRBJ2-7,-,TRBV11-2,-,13,CASSLDRQLGQYF,TGTGCCAGCAGCTTAGATCGACAGCTAGGGCAGTACTTC
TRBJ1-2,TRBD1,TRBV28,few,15,CASSSGQGARDGYTF,TGTGCCAGCAGTTCGGGACAGGGGGCAAGGGATGGCTACACCTTC
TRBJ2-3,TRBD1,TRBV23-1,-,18,CASSRTQQQGQGLDTQYF,TGCGCCAGCAGTCGCACACAACAACAGGGACAGGGTTTAGATACGCAGTATTTT
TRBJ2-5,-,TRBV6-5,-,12,CASSRNRDAQYF,TGTGCCAGCAGTAGAAACAGGGATGCCCAGTACTTC
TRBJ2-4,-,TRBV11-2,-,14,CASSLSVVENIQYF,TGTGCCAGCAGCCTTAGTGTCGTGGAAAACATTCAGTACTTC
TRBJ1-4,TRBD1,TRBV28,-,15,CASGGQGTTNEKLFF,TGTGCCAGCGGGGGACAGGGGACGACTAATGAAAAACTGTTTTTT
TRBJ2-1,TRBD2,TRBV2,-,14,CASLTSGRAFEQFF,TGTGCCAGTCTGACTAGCGGGAGGGCCTTTGAGCAGTTCTTC
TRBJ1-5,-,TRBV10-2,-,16,CASSGAGTEGNQPQHF,TGCGCCAGCAGTGGGGCCGGGACCGAGGGGAATCAGCCCCAGCATTTT
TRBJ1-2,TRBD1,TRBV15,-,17,CATSRGTGGPVDYGYTF,TGTGCCACCAGCAGAGGGACAGGGGGTCCAGTGGACTATGGCTACACCTTC
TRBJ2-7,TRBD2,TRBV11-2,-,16,CASSLASGGTPREQYF,TGTGCCAGCAGCTTAGCGAGCGGGGGGACTCCCAGGGAGCAGTACTTC
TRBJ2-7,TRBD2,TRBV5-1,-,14,CASSSQAGTYEQYF,TGCGCCAGCAGCTCCCAAGCGGGGACCTACGAGCAGTACTTC
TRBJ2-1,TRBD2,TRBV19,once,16,CASSIPSGVSYNEQFF,TGTGCCAGTAGTATCCCCAGCGGGGTCTCCTACAATGAGCAGTTCTTC
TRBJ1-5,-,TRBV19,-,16,CASSIRGGTLNQPQHF,TGTGCCAGTAGTATAAGGGGAGGAACCCTTAATCAGCCCCAGCATTTT
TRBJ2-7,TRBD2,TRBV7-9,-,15,CASSWTSGRVYEQYF,TGTGCCAGCAGCTGGACTAGCGGGAGGGTCTACGAGCAGTACTTC
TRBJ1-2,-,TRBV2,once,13,CASPRTLGYGYTF,TGTGCCAGCCCGAGGACCCTTGGCTATGGCTACACCTTC
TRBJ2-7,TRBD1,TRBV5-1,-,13,CASSQQGAYEQYF,TGCGCCAGCAGCCAGCAGGGGGCCTACGAGCAGTACTTC
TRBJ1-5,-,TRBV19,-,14,CASSSDRSNQPQHF,TGTGCCAGTAGTTCGGACAGAAGCAATCAGCCCCAGCATTTT
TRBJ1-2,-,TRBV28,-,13,CASSLIANYGYTF,TGTGCCAGCAGTTTGATAGCTAACTATGGCTACACCTTC
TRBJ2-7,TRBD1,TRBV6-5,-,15,CASSPGQGDSYEQYF,TGTGCCAGCAGCCCCGGACAGGGGGACTCCTACGAGCAGTACTTC
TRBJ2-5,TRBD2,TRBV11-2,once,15,CASSLNSGSEETQYF,TGTGCCAGCAGCTTAAACAGCGGGAGTGAGGAGACCCAGTACTTC
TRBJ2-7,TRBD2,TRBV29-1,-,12,CSVRGGSYEQYF,TGCAGCGTTCGGGGGGGATCCTACGAGCAGTACTTC
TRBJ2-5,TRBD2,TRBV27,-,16,CASSSGLAGVQETQYF,TGTGCCAGCAGCTCTGGACTAGCGGGAGTCCAAGAGACCCAGTACTTC
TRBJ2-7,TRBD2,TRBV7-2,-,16,CASSLASGRVFYEQYF,TGTGCCAGCAGCTTAGCTAGCGGGAGGGTATTCTACGAGCAGTACTTC
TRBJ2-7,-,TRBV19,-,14,CASSVRDNSYEQYF,TGTGCCAGTAGTGTCCGGGACAACTCCTACGAGCAGTACTTC
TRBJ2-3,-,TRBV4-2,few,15,CASSQMARSTDTQYF,TGTGCCAGCAGCCAAATGGCCCGGAGCACAGATACGCAGTATTTT
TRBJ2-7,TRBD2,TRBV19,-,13,CASRTSGSYEQYF,TGTGCCAGTAGGACTAGCGGGAGCTACGAGCAGTACTTC
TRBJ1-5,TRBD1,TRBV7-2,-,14,CASSLDRGDQPQHF,TGTGCCAGCAGCTTGGACAGGGGTGATCAGCCCCAGCATTTT
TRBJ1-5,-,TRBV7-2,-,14,CASSPEGGPQPQHF,TGTGCCAGCAGCCCCGAGGGGGGGCCTCAGCCCCAGCATTTT
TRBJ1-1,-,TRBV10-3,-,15,CAISASDSLNTEAFF,TGTGCCATCAGTGCCTCGGACAGCCTGAACACTGAAGCTTTCTTT
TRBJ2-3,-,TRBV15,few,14,CATSSVGVIDTQYF,TGTGCCACCAGCAGCGTGGGAGTTATAGATACGCAGTATTTT
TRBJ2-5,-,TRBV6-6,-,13,CASSYGPWETQYF,TGTGCCAGCAGTTACGGTCCCTGGGAGACCCAGTACTTC
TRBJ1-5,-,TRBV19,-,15,CASSILRDQNQPQHF,TGTGCCAGTAGTATCCTCCGGGACCAGAATCAGCCCCAGCATTTT
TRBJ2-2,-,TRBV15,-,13,CATSREWGTENVF,TGTGCCACCAGCAGAGAATGGGGCACGGAGAATGTTTTT